This T cell receptor beta chain came from a study of cytomegalovirus exposure and HLA in healthy donors. Germline CDR1 and CDR2: MNHNS and SASEGT. The CDR3 extends over 15 amino acids. Trimming left V 6 bases short and J 2 bases short, with 13 bases between. Donors consisted of healthy bone marrow donors. Vbeta (60) and Jbeta (13) primers were used in the PCR. Repertoires were generated with immunoSEQ multiplex PCR, while TCRdb's copy carries only in-frame clones and drops some. The table records 100,000 to 150,000 clones, around 86% of them present only once. Sequencing was carried out using PBMCs. The TCR sequence derives from a man younger than 35 in good health and CMV-seronegative. V gene TRBV6-1 combines with J gene TRBJ2-2, with a weak D call TRBD2 (7 bases). In DNA, the CDR3 is TGTGCCAGCAGGAAGGGGGGGGCCAACACCGGGGAGCTGTTTTTT. It specifies CASRKGGANTGELFF.